The present entry profiles one TCR beta chain with its context. As yet, its antigen is unknown. This record belongs to a study of cytomegalovirus exposure and HLA in healthy donors. Study at large: The roughly 700 first-cohort repertoires shared a platform with the 120 validation repertoires, as reported in a later analysis.

TCRdb's table, derived via immunoSEQ multiplex PCR, lists solely in-frame clones and lacks some. Here the sample spans some 80,000 clones, about 96% being singletons. The validation cohort, a group of over a hundred subjects, included the donors and was separate from the roughly 670-subject first cohort. Germline CDR1 LNHDA, CDR2 SQIVND (reference sequence). V gave up 5 bases and J gave up 4 bases; unmatched junction bases: 5. The length of the CDR3 is 14 residues. Study conclusions and caveats: Within the approximately 120 validation repertoires, first-cohort TCR clusters tended to co-occur, according to a later analysis. Some public TCRs appeared in many individuals, while most sequences were rare.

The chain is built from TRBV19 and TRBJ1-1; TRBD1 matches at 9 bases. Sequencing input: PBMCs. The clonotype originates from a man aged 18 to 30 in good health and CMV-seropositive. The CDR3 loop reads CASSLDRGGTEAFF. The DNA of the CDR3 is TGTGCCAGTAGTTTGGACAGGGGAGGCACTGAAGCTTTCTTT.